Listed below are T cell receptor beta chains from one sample, sequenced in a study of cytomegalovirus exposure and HLA in healthy donors. Assay used: immunoSEQ multiplex PCR; TCRdb lists only in-frame clones, some missing. The sample gives fewer than 150,000 clones, 85% to 90% of which show up once; about 1.5% is in the top ten. Specimen: PBMCs. The source is a man between 25 and 39 years old in good health and CMV-seronegative. CDR3s include the opening cysteine and the closing phenylalanine or tryptophan. The order of the fields is V gene, D gene, J gene, clone size, CDR3 protein, CDR3 DNA. A D gene is named only where the DNA matches it firmly. The size entry is marked missing in some rows and otherwise reads once, few, many or a size class.

V: TRBV7-2
D: NA
J: TRBJ2-1
size: NA
CDR3: CASSSRDAGYDEQFF
DNA: TGTGCCAGCAGCTCTCGTGACGCGGGATACGATGAGCAGTTCTTC

V: TRBV18
D: NA
J: TRBJ2-1
size: NA
CDR3: CASSPPSLNEQFF
DNA: TGTGCCAGCTCACCACCGTCCTTGAATGAGCAGTTCTTC

V: TRBV15
D: TRBD1
J: TRBJ1-1
size: NA
CDR3: CATAGGDRKRTEAFF
DNA: TGTGCCACCGCAGGAGGGGACAGGAAAAGAACTGAAGCTTTCTTT

V: TRBV2
D: TRBD1
J: TRBJ1-6
size: NA
CDR3: CASSDSVTGGSYNSPLHF
DNA: TGTGCCAGCAGCGACTCCGTAACAGGGGGGTCCTATAATTCACCCCTCCACTTT

V: TRBV7-2
D: TRBD2
J: TRBJ2-1
size: NA
CDR3: CASSLVSGEYNEQFF
DNA: TGTGCCAGCAGCTTAGTGAGCGGGGAGTACAATGAGCAGTTCTTC

V: TRBV2
D: TRBD2
J: TRBJ2-7
size: NA
CDR3: CASKTSGSSYEQYF
DNA: TGTGCCAGCAAAACTAGCGGGAGCTCCTACGAGCAGTACTTC

V: TRBV7-8
D: NA
J: TRBJ1-2
size: NA
CDR3: CASTIQTSANYGYTF
DNA: TGTGCCAGCACCATCCAGACCAGCGCCAACTATGGCTACACCTTC

V: TRBV11-2
D: NA
J: TRBJ2-1
size: NA
CDR3: CASSLGLLGQFF
DNA: TGTGCCAGCAGCTTAGGGCTTCTAGGGCAGTTCTTC

V: TRBV5-4
D: TRBD2
J: TRBJ2-1
size: once
CDR3: CASSPGGTSGSNEQFF
DNA: TGTGCCAGCAGCCCAGGGGGGACTAGCGGGAGTAATGAGCAGTTCTTC

V: TRBV30
D: NA
J: TRBJ2-5
size: NA
CDR3: CAWNVGRETQYF
DNA: TGTGCCTGGAATGTGGGGAGAGAGACCCAGTACTTC

V: TRBV7-9
D: TRBD2
J: TRBJ2-1
size: once
CDR3: CASSTNLAGVENEQFF
DNA: TGTGCCAGCAGCACAAACCTAGCGGGAGTAGAAAATGAGCAGTTCTTC

V: TRBV5-6
D: NA
J: TRBJ1-5
size: NA
CDR3: CARPRVPNQPQHF
DNA: TGTGCCAGGCCCCGGGTTCCTAATCAGCCCCAGCATTTT

V: TRBV4-3
D: TRBD2
J: TRBJ2-3
size: NA
CDR3: CASSPATSGATDTQYF
DNA: TGCGCCAGCAGCCCAGCGACTAGCGGGGCCACAGATACGCAGTATTTT

V: TRBV7-7
D: TRBD2
J: TRBJ2-7
size: NA
CDR3: CASSLVLGGEQYF
DNA: TGTGCCAGCAGCTTAGTTTTGGGGGGGGAGCAGTACTTC

V: TRBV30
D: NA
J: TRBJ2-5
size: NA
CDR3: CAWRRGQETQYF
DNA: TGTGCCTGGAGGAGGGGGCAAGAGACCCAGTACTTC

V: TRBV15
D: TRBD1
J: TRBJ2-7
size: NA
CDR3: CATSRGTGVVYEQYF
DNA: TGTGCCACCAGCAGAGGGACAGGGGTGGTCTACGAGCAGTACTTC

V: TRBV30
D: TRBD1
J: TRBJ1-2
size: NA
CDR3: CAWRGTGGANYGYTF
DNA: TGTGCCTGGAGGGGGACAGGGGGCGCAAACTATGGCTACACCTTC

V: TRBV6-5
D: TRBD1
J: TRBJ2-7
size: NA
CDR3: CASSSVRDRNHEQYF
DNA: TGTGCCAGCAGTTCAGTCCGGGACAGAAACCACGAGCAGTACTTC

V: TRBV11-2
D: NA
J: TRBJ2-1
size: NA
CDR3: CASSLMGGPINEQFF
DNA: TGTGCCAGCAGCTTAATGGGGGGGCCAATCAATGAGCAGTTCTTC

V: TRBV2
D: TRBD2
J: TRBJ2-1
size: NA
CDR3: CASLPRAGVYNEQFF
DNA: TGTGCCAGCCTACCCCGAGCGGGAGTCTACAATGAGCAGTTCTTC

V: TRBV7-9
D: TRBD1
J: TRBJ2-6
size: NA
CDR3: CASSFYPGTGSGANVLTF
DNA: TGTGCCAGCAGCTTCTATCCCGGGACAGGGTCTGGGGCCAACGTCCTGACTTTC

V: TRBV6-1
D: NA
J: TRBJ1-1
size: NA
CDR3: CASLQSTEAFF
DNA: TGTGCCTCCCTACAGAGCACTGAAGCTTTCTTT

V: TRBV6-1
D: NA
J: TRBJ2-7
size: NA
CDR3: CASRGAGYEQYF
DNA: TGTGCCAGCAGAGGGGCCGGCTACGAGCAGTACTTC

V: TRBV6-4
D: TRBD2
J: TRBJ2-1
size: once
CDR3: CASSEESGTHNEQFF
DNA: TGTGCCAGCAGTGAAGAGAGCGGGACCCACAATGAGCAGTTCTTC

V: TRBV6-1
D: NA
J: TRBJ2-2
size: NA
CDR3: CASRRVEGTGELFF
DNA: TGTGCCAGCCGACGGGTAGAAGGCACCGGGGAGCTGTTTTTT

V: TRBV19
D: NA
J: TRBJ2-7
size: few
CDR3: CASSPDYYEQYF
DNA: TGTGCCAGTAGTCCCGACTACTACGAGCAGTACTTC

V: TRBV27
D: NA
J: TRBJ1-2
size: NA
CDR3: CASSFLAGYGYTF
DNA: NA

V: TRBV18
D: NA
J: TRBJ2-1
size: NA
CDR3: CASSPLEGSINEQFF
DNA: TGTGCCAGCTCACCATTGGAGGGCTCCATCAATGAGCAGTTCTTC

V: TRBV18
D: TRBD1
J: TRBJ1-2
size: NA
CDR3: CASSPGLDRGAAF
DNA: TGTGCCAGCTCGCCTGGGTTAGACAGGGGAGCAGCCTTC

V: TRBV2
D: TRBD2
J: TRBJ2-7
size: few
CDR3: CGAGSGRTYEQYF
DNA: TGTGGCGCGGGAAGCGGGAGAACCTACGAGCAGTACTTC

V: TRBV12-2
D: NA
J: TRBJ2-7
size: NA
CDR3: CASRFGTSGSYEQYF
DNA: TGTGCAAGTCGCTTCGGGACTAGCGGCTCCTACGAGCAGTACTTC

V: TRBV6-5
D: NA
J: TRBJ1-1
size: NA
CDR3: CASSYSGGSWTEAFF
DNA: TGTGCCAGCAGTTACTCGGGGGGTTCGTGGACTGAAGCTTTCTTT

V: TRBV5-6
D: TRBD1
J: TRBJ2-6
size: NA
CDR3: CASSGDRVKGANVLTF
DNA: TGTGCCAGCAGCGGAGACAGGGTGAAGGGGGCCAACGTCCTGACTTTC

V: TRBV7-2
D: NA
J: TRBJ2-1
size: NA
CDR3: CASSARPTGSRTPFF
DNA: TGTGCCAGCAGCGCGAGACCCACAGGGAGTCGAACCCCGTTCTTC

V: TRBV11-3
D: TRBD2
J: TRBJ2-7
size: NA
CDR3: CASSLAAGDVEQYF
DNA: TGTGCCAGCAGCTTGGCAGCGGGAGATGTCGAGCAGTACTTC

V: TRBV5-1
D: NA
J: TRBJ1-2
size: NA
CDR3: CASSLTGFSGYTF
DNA: TGCGCCAGCAGCCTGACAGGTTTTTCTGGCTACACCTTC

V: TRBV7-9
D: TRBD1
J: TRBJ2-2
size: NA
CDR3: CASSKQGARGTGELFF
DNA: TGTGCCAGCAGTAAACAGGGGGCGCGTGGCACCGGGGAGCTGTTTTTT

V: TRBV29-1
D: NA
J: TRBJ1-3
size: NA
CDR3: CSASDPEAGNTIYF
DNA: TGCAGCGCCTCCGACCCGGAGGCTGGAAACACCATATATTTT

V: TRBV7-9
D: NA
J: TRBJ2-7
size: NA
CDR3: CASRQNFEQYF
DNA: TGTGCCAGCAGGCAAAACTTCGAGCAGTACTTC

V: TRBV6-5
D: NA
J: TRBJ1-4
size: NA
CDR3: CASSSARQTTNEKLFF
DNA: TGTGCCAGCAGTTCGGCCCGACAGACAACTAATGAAAAACTGTTTTTT

V: TRBV9
D: TRBD2
J: TRBJ2-3
size: NA
CDR3: CASSVDSVKRGPPSTDTQYF
DNA: TGTGCCAGCAGCGTAGACTCCGTAAAGCGGGGCCCGCCTAGCACAGATACGCAGTATTTT

V: TRBV11-2
D: NA
J: TRBJ2-1
size: NA
CDR3: CASSLDTGEASNEQFF
DNA: TGTGCCAGCAGCTTAGATACAGGTGAGGCCTCCAATGAGCAGTTCTTC